This record covers a single TCR beta chain. These data come from a study of blood T cell repertoires in COVID-19. Study-wide context: Samples taken during acute and convalescent COVID-19 were collected in the United States, Italy and Spain. T cells, B-cell-depleted T cells, or PBMCs provided the cDNA or gDNA that served as material.

Per the authors' pipeline: Quantification of nucleated cells was approximated via reference gene primer amplification. Libraries were prepared by immunoSEQ multiplex PCR; TCRdb keeps only in-frame clonotypes and omits some of them. V, J and clone size reflect that table, while D and trimming were determined from the DNA. This sample has approximately 140,000 clones, with approximately 81% found just once. Participant ages covered about 18 to 100 years across 24 US areas. The CDR3 sequence is 16 residues long. V gave up 5 bases and J gave up 5 bases; unmatched junction bases: 10. CDR1 is SGHTA and CDR2 is FQGNSA in the germline V gene.

J is TRBJ2-7 and V is TRBV7-2; 12 nucleotides match TRBD1. Sequences were obtained from PBMCs or T cells enriched from blood (not recorded which). The receptor was derived from a man aged 35-49 years with acute COVID-19. The CDR3 coding sequence is TGTGCCAGCAGCGCCGGCCGCGGGACAGGGGGCCACGAGCAGTACTTC. Its protein is CASSAGRGTGGHEQYF.